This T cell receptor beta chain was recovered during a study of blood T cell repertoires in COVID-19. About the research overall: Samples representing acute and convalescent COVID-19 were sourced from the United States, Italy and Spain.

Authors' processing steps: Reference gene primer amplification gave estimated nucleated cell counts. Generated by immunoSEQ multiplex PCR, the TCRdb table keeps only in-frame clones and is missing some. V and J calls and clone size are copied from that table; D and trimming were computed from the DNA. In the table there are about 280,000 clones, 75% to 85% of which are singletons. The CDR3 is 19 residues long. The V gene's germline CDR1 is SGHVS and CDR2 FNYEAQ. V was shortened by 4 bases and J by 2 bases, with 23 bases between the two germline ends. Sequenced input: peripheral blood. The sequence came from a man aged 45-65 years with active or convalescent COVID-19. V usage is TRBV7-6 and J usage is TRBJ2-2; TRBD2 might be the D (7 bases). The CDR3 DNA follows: TGTGCCAGCAGCTCCCCCCGGGGGGCTAGCCTCCCAAACACCGGGGAGCTGTTTTTT. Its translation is CASSSPRGASLPNTGELFF.